This is a list of T cell receptor beta chains from one sample in a study of shared clonotypes between healthy human individuals. Assay used: immunoSEQ multiplex PCR; TCRdb lists only in-frame clones, some missing. The sample records about 590,000 clones, 95% being singletons. The source material was naive CD8+ T cells sorted from blood. These receptors were collected from a woman aged 25 to 39 in good health. The CDR3 runs from the conserved cysteine through the conserved F or W. The D gene is left open where the match is weak. For some rows the clone size is stated as once, few or many, or as a class when expanded; others skip it.

-,TRBV28,TRBJ1-2,-,TGTGCCAGCAGTTTCCTATCACCCCACTATGGCTACACCTTC,CASSFLSPHYGYTF
once,TRBV2,TRBJ2-7,-,TGTGCCAGCAGTGAACACGGATCCTACGAGCAGTACTTC,CASSEHGSYEQYF
-,TRBV29-1,TRBJ2-3,TRBD1,TGCAGCGTGGGGACAGGGGTGAGCACAGATACGCAGTATTTT,CSVGTGVSTDTQYF
-,TRBV28,TRBJ2-5,-,TGTGCCAGCAGCTCCGTGGAGGGCGGCATGGGCCAAGAGACCCAGTACTTC,CASSSVEGGMGQETQYF
-,TRBV28,TRBJ2-7,-,TGTGCCAGCAGCGCCTTGTTGGGGAGCGAGCAGTACTTC,CASSALLGSEQYF
-,TRBV30,TRBJ1-2,-,TGTGCCTTCGACATTCAGGGGTTACATGGCTACACCTTC,CAFDIQGLHGYTF
-,TRBV20-1,TRBJ2-5,-,TGCAGTGCTCATCAGAAAGAGACCCAGTACTTC,CSAHQKETQYF
-,TRBV7-9,TRBJ1-2,TRBD1,TGTGCCAGCAGCTTCCATCAGGGGGCTCGTGGCTACACCTTC,CASSFHQGARGYTF
-,TRBV10-1,TRBJ2-3,-,TGCGCCAGCAGTGAGTTTGCTAGCTCGGACACAGATACGCAGTATTTT,CASSEFASSDTDTQYF
-,TRBV2,TRBJ1-2,-,TGTGCCAGCAGTGATCGAAGGGCCAGCTATGGCTACACCTTC,CASSDRRASYGYTF
-,TRBV2,TRBJ2-2,TRBD2,TGTGCCAGCAGTGAATCGAGCGGGAGTGGGGCCACCGGGGAGCTGTTTTTT,CASSESSGSGATGELFF
-,TRBV5-1,TRBJ2-1,-,TGCGCCAGCAGCCTGGATCATGTGGGGAACAATGAGCAGTTCTTC,CASSLDHVGNNEQFF
-,TRBV28,TRBJ2-3,TRBD2,TGTGCCAGCAGTCCTCCCCGGACTAGCGGACTCACAGATACGCAGTATTTT,CASSPPRTSGLTDTQYF
-,TRBV11-3,TRBJ1-2,-,TGTGCCAGCAGCCCTATGGGGGCCTCTAACTATGGCTACACCTTC,CASSPMGASNYGYTF
once,TRBV28,TRBJ2-1,-,TGTGCCAGCAGTCCGAGGCAGGATGAGCAGTTCTTC,CASSPRQDEQFF
-,TRBV28,TRBJ2-4,TRBD2,TGTGCCAGCAGTAAAAAACTAGCGGGGGAGGACTTC,CASSKKLAGEDF
-,TRBV11-2,TRBJ1-3,-,TGTGCCAGCAGCCGACCATACCCGGCCGAGAATCTCTCTGGAAACACCATATATTTT,CASSRPYPAENLSGNTIYF
-,TRBV28,TRBJ2-7,TRBD1,TGTGCCAGCAGTTTAGCAGGGGGCGAATGGGCGGGCGACATATACGAGCAGTACTTC,CASSLAGGEWAGDIYEQYF
-,TRBV5-1,TRBJ2-7,-,TGCGCCAGCAGCTGGGACTCCTCCTACGAGCAGTACTTC,CASSWDSSYEQYF
-,TRBV5-6,TRBJ2-6,TRBD1,TGTGCCAGCAGCTGGGACAGGAGCTCTGGGGCCAACGTCCTGACTTTC,CASSWDRSSGANVLTF
-,TRBV6-1,TRBJ2-2,TRBD1,TGTGCCAGCAGTGGTCCGGGACAGGGGTCCCCCGGGGAGCTGTTTTTT,CASSGPGQGSPGELFF
-,TRBV15,TRBJ1-1,-,TGTGCCTCAAGGGACCTGAACACTGAAGCTTTCTTT,CASRDLNTEAFF
-,TRBV27,TRBJ2-1,TRBD2,TGTGCCAGCGAGCGGGGGAGCTTGCAGTTCTTC,CASERGSLQFF
-,TRBV28,TRBJ1-2,-,TGTGCCAGCAGTTTAACGAGGGAGGGCTACACCTTC,CASSLTREGYTF
-,TRBV5-4,TRBJ2-3,TRBD2,TGTGCCAGCAGCTCTAGCGGGACGGCAGATACGCAGTATTTT,CASSSSGTADTQYF
-,TRBV11-2,TRBJ2-7,TRBD2,TGTGCCAGCAGCTTAGATTGGGGACTAGCGGGCGAGCAGTACTTC,CASSLDWGLAGEQYF
-,TRBV7-4,TRBJ2-7,-,TGTGCCAGCAGCTTAGGCGGTTTGGTAGGGTACGAGCAGTACTTC,CASSLGGLVGYEQYF
-,TRBV1,TRBJ2-3,-,TGCACCAGCAGCCAATCTTCGTCTGGCACAGATACGCAGTATTTT,CTSSQSSSGTDTQYF
-,TRBV5-1,TRBJ2-2,-,TGCGCCAGTCTCCCACGCCCGACAGTTGGGGCCGGGGAGCTGTTTTTT,CASLPRPTVGAGELFF
-,TRBV5-4,TRBJ2-7,-,TGTGCCAGCAGCTTGGGGACCTACGAGCAGTACTTC,CASSLGTYEQYF
-,TRBV4-1,TRBJ1-4,-,TGCGCCAGCAGCAACAGGTTTGCAACTAATGAAAAACTGTTTTTT,CASSNRFATNEKLFF
-,TRBV27,TRBJ2-7,TRBD1,TGTGCCAGCTCCACCGGGACAGGGGGTTACGAGCAGTACTTC,CASSTGTGGYEQYF
-,TRBV30,TRBJ2-3,TRBD2,TGTGCCTGGAGTGGTAGCGGGGGCCCTGCAGATACGCAGTATTTT,CAWSGSGGPADTQYF
-,TRBV27,TRBJ1-5,-,TGTGCCAGCAGTTTATATCCGGCCCGGGGACAGCCCCAGCATTTT,CASSLYPARGQPQHF
-,TRBV14,TRBJ2-7,-,TGTGCCAGCAGCCAAGAAAACAACTACGAGCAGTACTTC,CASSQENNYEQYF
-,TRBV19,TRBJ2-1,-,TGTGCCAGTAGTATAGGAGGCGGGTACACTGAGCAGTTCTTC,CASSIGGGYTEQFF
-,TRBV28,TRBJ1-5,-,TGTGCCAGCAGTTTGAGAGGGGTAGGAGTTCAGCCCCAGCATTTT,CASSLRGVGVQPQHF
-,TRBV7-9,TRBJ2-3,-,TGTGCCAGCAGCCCGAGCGTCAAAGATACGCAGTATTTT,CASSPSVKDTQYF
-,TRBV27,TRBJ1-1,-,TGTGCCAGCAGTTTATCGGCCAAGAACACTGAAGCTTTCTTT,CASSLSAKNTEAFF
-,TRBV13,TRBJ1-1,-,TGTGCCAGCAGCTGGGGACGGATTGAAGCTTTCTTT,CASSWGRIEAFF
once,TRBV28,TRBJ2-1,-,TGTGCCAGCAGAACCAGTTGGCCGGACTCCTACAATGAGCAGTTCTTC,CASRTSWPDSYNEQFF
-,TRBV29-1,TRBJ2-1,-,TGCAGCGTGGAAGGCCGGGGTTCCTACAATGAGCAGTTCTTC,CSVEGRGSYNEQFF
-,TRBV27,TRBJ2-3,TRBD2,TGTGCCAGCATCCCCCGACTAGCGGGTAGCACAGATACGCAGTATTTT,CASIPRLAGSTDTQYF
-,TRBV6-6,TRBJ1-4,TRBD1,TGTGCCAGCAGTTACCAGACAGGGAAGGGGGAAAAACTGTTTTTT,CASSYQTGKGEKLFF